Each of the 15 T cell receptor beta chains below was sequenced from the same sample in a study of blood T cell repertoires in COVID-19. The method was immunoSEQ multiplex PCR; TCRdb's version includes in-frame clones alone and lacks a portion of them. This sample has about 150,000 clones, with approximately 86% found just once. The sample was peripheral blood. The receptors come from a middle-aged man with active or convalescent COVID-19.

In DNA form, the CDR3 reads TGTGCCAGCAGTTTAGGATGGGGCGTTGAGCTGTTTTTT. It yields the protein CASSLGWGVELFF. V is TRBV12-3 or TRBV12-4 and J is TRBJ2-2; D might be TRBD1 (5 bases). This CDR3 is built from 13 residues. V was clipped by 1 base and J by 11 bases, with 11 bases between them.

The chain couples TRBV7-8 to TRBJ1-5; 7 positions agree with TRBD1. V lost 7 bases to trimming and J lost 4 bases; unmatched junction nucleotides: 7. This CDR3 is 14 amino acids long. Germline V CDR1 and CDR2: SGHVS, FQNEAQ. CDR3 sequence: CASTRGVVNQPQHF. The CDR3 nucleotides read TGTGCCAGCACCAGGGGGGTTGTGAATCAGCCCCAGCATTTT.

J is TRBJ2-7 and V is TRBV19; TRBD2 matches 9 bases. The CDR3 sequence is 15 residues long. Germline V gives CDR1 LNHDA, CDR2 SQIVND (reference sequence). With 1 base clipped from V and 2 bases from J, the junction kept 3 bases outside the gene matches. CDR3 bases: TGTGCCAGTAGTATAGGGGCGGGAGGGCCCTACGAGCAGTACTTC. Translated: CASSIGAGGPYEQYF.

The CDR3 sequence: CASSLALSWEALHF. The CDR3 nucleotides read TGTGCCAGCAGTTTAGCTTTATCCTGGGAGGCCCTCCACTTT. The chain is built from TRBV28 and TRBJ1-6; no definite D call. The V and J ends lost 2 bases and 14 bases respectively, with 16 bases between them. The V gene's germline CDR1 is MDHEN and CDR2 SYDVKM. The CDR3 sequence is 14 residues long. Full variable domain (rest looked up from reference TRBV28 and TRBJ1-6): DVKVTQSSRYLVKRTGEKVFLECVQDMDHENMFWYRQDPGLGLRLIYFSYDVKMKEKGDIPEGYSVSREKKERFSLILESASTNQTSMYLCASSLALSWEALHFGNGTRLTVT.

The CDR3 DNA sequence: TGTGCCAGCAGCGTACGCAGCACTGAAGCTTTCTTT. The encoded protein is CASSVRSTEAFF. The chain is built from TRBV6-6 and TRBJ1-1; D unresolved. This CDR3 region has 12 residues. V lost 6 bases and J lost 4, with 9 bases in between. Germline CDR1 and CDR2: MNHNY and SVGAGI (reference sequence).

This rearrangement joins TRBV12-3 or TRBV12-4 to TRBJ1-2, with 9 bases lining up with TRBD1. CDR3 length: 13 amino acids. V was pared by 7 bases and J by 9 bases, with 9 bases of the junction left unmatched. CDR3 DNA sequence: TGTGCCAGCACCTGGGGACAGGGTGTGAGCTACACCTTC. Translated, it gives CASTWGQGVSYTF.

This clone occurred once. This chain connects TRBV13 to TRBJ2-7; the D gene is possibly TRBD2 (6 bases). From germline, CDR1 is PRHDT and CDR2 FYEKMQ (reference sequence). The CDR3 is 13 amino acids. V was cut by 2 bases and J by 9 bases, with 14 bases left in between. The CDR3 spells CASSLKGLYRQYF. The CDR3 DNA reads as TGTGCCAGCAGCTTAAAGGGACTCTATAGGCAGTACTTC.

This sequence joins TRBV6-5 and TRBJ1-5; TRBD1 aligns across 10 bases. The V gene's germline CDR1 is MNHEY and CDR2 SVGAGI. Trimming took 6 bases from V and 6 from J; bases not matched to a gene: 8. This CDR3 has 15 amino acids. CDR3 DNA: TGTGCCAGCAGCAGATACAGGGACAGGGGTCAGCCCCAGCATTTT. It translates to CASSRYRDRGQPQHF.

This clone was seen once. The CDR3 protein is CAISPRTVKNSPLHF. The DNA for the CDR3 is TGTGCCATCAGTCCTCGGACAGTTAAGAATTCACCCCTCCACTTT. This chain joins TRBV10-3 and TRBJ1-6; possible D gene TRBD1, 6 bases. V was shortened by 5 bases and J by 7 bases, with 15 bases between the two germline ends. The length of the CDR3 is 15 residues. Germline V gene data show CDR1 as ENHRY and CDR2 as SYGVKD.

This clone was observed a few times. The genes are TRBV7-2 and TRBJ1-1; 8 nucleotides align to TRBD1. CDR1 SGHTA and CDR2 FQGNSA come from the germline V gene. With V trimmed by 6 bases and J by 3 bases, 12 bases remained unmatched. The CDR3 is made up of 16 amino acids. The CDR3 nucleotides are TGTGCCAGCAGTTCGCTCAGGGGGCGTATGGACACTGAAGCTTTCTTT. Translation: CASSSLRGRMDTEAFF. Drawing the rest from reference TRBV7-2 and TRBJ1-1, the complete variable domain is GAGVSQSPSNKVTEKGKDVELRCDPISGHTALYWYRQSLGQGLEFLIYFQGNSAPDKSGLPSDRFSAERTGGSVSTLTIQRTQQEDSAVYLCASSSLRGRMDTEAFFGQGTRLTVV.

The chain uses TRBV10-3 and TRBJ1-6; 7 nucleotides align to TRBD1. The ends lost 2 bases at V and 10 bases at J; junction bases unmatched: 5. This CDR3 region has 14 residues. Germline assignment: CDR1 ENHRY and CDR2 SYGVKD. The DNA of the CDR3 is TGTGCCATCAGTGAGATAGGGGGCGACTCACCCCTCCACTTT. Residues: CAISEIGGDSPLHF.

This chain uses TRBV2 with TRBJ2-3; 10 bases line up with TRBD2. V was pared by 5 bases and J by 4 bases, with 6 bases of the junction left unmatched. Germline V gives CDR1 SNHLY, CDR2 FYNNEI. The CDR3 extends over 15 amino acids. The CDR3 DNA follows: TGTGCCAGCAGTAACACCGGGACTAGCGCAGATACGCAGTATTTT. It is translated as CASSNTGTSADTQYF. Full variable domain (remainder filled in from reference TRBV2 and TRBJ2-3): EPEVTQTPSHQVTQMGQEVILRCVPISNHLYFYWYRQILGQKVEFLVSFYNNEISEKSEIFDDQFSVERPDGSNFTLKIRSTKLEDSAMYFCASSNTGTSADTQYFGPGTRLTVL.

The gene calls are TRBV5-6 and TRBJ2-7; 9 nucleotides align to TRBD2. This CDR3 contains 14 residues. Germline-derived CDR1 and CDR2 are SGHDT and YYEEEE. Germline trimming cut 2 bases from V and 4 bases from J; bases unmatched to any gene: 4. The CDR3, as DNA: TGTGCCAGCAGCTTCGGACTAGCGCAGTACGAGCAGTACTTC. It translates to CASSFGLAQYEQYF.

The J gene is TRBJ2-3, the V gene TRBV5-1; TRBD2 agrees at 9 bases. The CDR3 loop spans 15 amino acids. The V and J ends lost 3 bases and 0 bases, in that order; junction bases with no gene match: 2. Germline-derived CDR1 and CDR2 are SGHRS and YFSETQ. The chain's CDR3 is CASSSLAGSTDTQYF. The CDR3 DNA reads as TGCGCCAGCAGCTCCCTAGCGGGGAGCACAGATACGCAGTATTTT.

This CDR3 is CASSRNYEQYF. The CDR3 DNA is TGTGCCAGCAGTCGTAACTACGAGCAGTACTTC. The chain has TRBV12-3 or TRBV12-4 and TRBJ2-7; unclear D gene. The V end was cut by 5 bases, the J end by 3 bases, with 5 bases between. The CDR3 loop spans 11 amino acids.